These 21 T cell receptor beta chains originate from one sample sequenced in a study of early T cells in non-severe SARS-CoV-2 infection. From the 5' RACE reads, TCRdb called clonotypes with MiXCR, one entry per CDR3 protein. The sample consists of some 96,000 distinct CDR3 sequences, roughly 9.6% of them appearing once. The sample here was whole blood, taken at baseline. The source is an adult who was a healthcare worker with PCR-confirmed SARS-CoV-2 infection or an uninfected control (not recorded which).

This clonotype was seen more than once but under ten times. J is TRBJ2-7 and V is TRBV6-5; 10 positions match TRBD2. With 2 bases clipped from V and 4 bases from J, the junction kept 14 bases outside the gene matches. There are 18 residues in the CDR3. Germline lookup yields CDR1 MNHEY and CDR2 SVGAGI. CDR3 loop: CASSYLPPRTSGVYEQYF. Written as DNA, the CDR3 is TGTGCCAGCAGTTACCTGCCACCGAGGACTAGCGGAGTTTACGAGCAGTACTTC.

As regards this clonotype: With a much larger clone just one base away, this may be a read error. The CDR3 does not close with the conserved phenylalanine or tryptophan, likely indicating a read error. The chain employs TRBV6-2 or TRBV6-3 and TRBJ2-7; D may be TRBD2 (6 bases). CDR3 length: 13 residues. Germline V lookup: CDR1 MNHEY, CDR2 SVGEGT. Between the trimmed V and J ends, which lost 2 bases and 1 base, there was a span of 6 bases. CDR3 nucleotide sequence: TGTGCCAGCAGTTACGCGGGATCCTACGAGCAGTACTCC. It is translated as CASSYAGSYEQYS.

A few counts support this clonotype. The chain is built from TRBV7-9 and TRBJ2-5; tentatively, D is TRBD1 or TRBD2 (5 bases each). There are 15 residues in the CDR3. The ends were cut back, 3 bases at V and 1 base at J, with 12 bases in the middle. The V gene's germline CDR1 is SEHNR and CDR2 FQNEAQ (reference sequence). The CDR3 protein is CASSLGRARQETQYF. The CDR3 nucleotides are TGTGCCAGCAGCTTGGGGCGGGCCCGCCAAGAGACCCAGTACTTC.

This chain uses TRBV5-1 with TRBJ2-2; a possible D gene is TRBD2 (7 bases). The CDR3 runs 18 residues. Trimming shortened V by 0 bases and J by 1 base, and 16 bases separated the two germline ends. Germline V gene lookup returns CDR1 SGHRS and CDR2 YFSETQ. CDR3 in amino acids: CASSLVPPGGQNTGELFF. The CDR3 region has the DNA TGCGCCAGCAGCTTGGTGCCCCCGGGGGGCCAGAACACCGGGGAGCTGTTTTTT.

The chain links TRBV6-5 to TRBJ2-1; D may be TRBD2 (6 bases). The CDR3 consists of 15 residues. CDR1 and CDR2 (germline): MNHEY, SVGAGI. V lost 7 bases to trimming and J lost 4 bases, with 17 bases between them. The CDR3 bases are TGTGCCAGCAAAAGGAGGCGGGGTGGGTACAATGAGCAGTTCTTC. Translation gives CASKRRRGGYNEQFF.

The gene calls are TRBV7-2 and TRBJ1-5; D unresolved. V lost 0 bases and J 0 bases, leaving 6 bases between the germline ends. The CDR3 is made up of 15 amino acids. Germline loops: CDR1 SGHTA, CDR2 FQGNSA. CDR3 sequence (DNA): TGTGCCAGCAGCTTAGCGGGGAATAGCAATCAGCCCCAGCATTTT. Its translation: CASSLAGNSNQPQHF.

The chain uses TRBV7-2 and TRBJ2-7; TRBD2 matches at 8 bases. Germline lookup yields CDR1 SGHTA and CDR2 FQGNSA. The J segment lost 4 bases and the V segment lost 0 bases, leaving 2 bases of the junction unmatched. The length of the CDR3 is 14 residues. CDR3 in DNA: TGTGCCAGCAGCTTAGCTGGCGGGGGGTACGAGCAGTACTTC. It translates to CASSLAGGGYEQYF.

The chain uses TRBV7-9 and TRBJ2-5; TRBD2 might be the D (6 bases). The CDR3 has 13 amino acids. Germline V gene sequence: CDR1 SEHNR, CDR2 FQNEAQ (reference sequence). The ends were cut back, 5 bases at V and 5 bases at J, with 12 bases in the middle. The CDR3 region has the DNA TGTGCCAGCAGCCGTGGGGGGTCGGAGACCCAGTACTTC. Its translation: CASSRGGSETQYF.

A few counts support this clonotype. V usage is TRBV11-3 and J usage is TRBJ2-1; no reliable D call. This CDR3 contains 17 residues. V lost 3 bases and J 6 bases, leaving 21 bases between the germline ends. The germline CDR1 and CDR2 sequences are SGHNT and YENEEA. This CDR3 reads CASSFGLVSSQANEQFF. In nucleotides, the CDR3 is TGTGCCAGCAGCTTTGGTCTCGTATCAAGTCAGGCCAATGAGCAGTTCTTC.

This clonotype was recorded a few times. The chain recombines TRBV9 with TRBJ1-6; D is perhaps TRBD1 (5 bases). Germline assignment: CDR1 SGDLS and CDR2 YYNGEE. V shed 0 bases and J shed 10 bases, with 11 bases lying between them. The CDR3 consists of 14 residues. The CDR3 loop is CASSVGGRYSPLHF. CDR3 nucleotide sequence: TGTGCCAGCAGCGTAGGGGGGAGGTACTCACCCCTCCACTTT.

This clonotype was seen a handful of times. This chain joins TRBV4-2 and TRBJ1-1; no clear D. The CDR3 covers 12 residues. Trimming pared 5 bases from V and 2 bases from J, leaving 6 bases between. Germline lookup yields CDR1 LGHNA and CDR2 YNFKEQ. This CDR3 is CASSGSNTEAFF. Here the CDR3 DNA reads TGTGCCAGCAGCGGAAGCAACACTGAAGCTTTCTTT.

This clonotype was counted ten times or more. The chain joins TRBV10-3 to TRBJ2-7; TRBD1 or TRBD2 may be the D gene (5 bases each). Germline assignment: CDR1 ENHRY and CDR2 SYGVKD. The CDR3 loop spans 12 amino acids. Trimming left V 2 bases short and J 7 bases short, with 9 bases between. The CDR3 coding sequence is TGTGCCATCAGTGAGCCGGGGCGAGAGCAGTACTTC. It specifies CAISEPGREQYF.

At least ten counts were recorded for this clonotype. This chain uses TRBV29-1 with TRBJ2-7; TRBD1 or TRBD2 may be the D gene (6 bases each). This CDR3 has 14 amino acids. The germline gives CDR1 SQVTM, CDR2 ANQGSEA. V lost 6 bases and J lost 7, with 22 bases in between. CDR3 bases: TGCAGCGTCGCCCGAGGGGGGACTCAGCGGGAGCAGTACTTC. Translating it yields CSVARGGTQREQYF.

The sample holds many counts of this clonotype. The chain is built from TRBV28 and TRBJ2-7, with 9 bases aligning to TRBD1. The CDR3 has 15 amino acids. The V gene end was trimmed by 7 bases and the J gene end by 2 bases; junction bases not matched to a gene: 9. Germline CDR1 and CDR2: MDHEN and SYDVKM. Written as DNA, the CDR3 is TGTGCCAGCAAGCAAGGGGGACAGGGCGCCTACGAGCAGTACTTC. It specifies CASKQGGQGAYEQYF.

This clonotype was detected many times. The chain uses TRBV20-1 and TRBJ1-1; 7 bases are a match to TRBD1. The CDR3 runs to 14 residues. The V gene's germline CDR1 is DFQATT and CDR2 SNEGSKA (reference sequence). V shed 2 bases and J 1 base; nucleotides not matched to a gene: 4. The chain's CDR3 is CSARPTGKNTEAFF. The CDR3 coding sequence is TGCAGTGCTAGACCGACAGGGAAGAACACTGAAGCTTTCTTT.

This clonotype came up many times. The CDR3 nucleotides read TGTGCCAGCAGAGGCAGGGGCCCAATTGGCATTCAGTACTTC. Translating gives CASRGRGPIGIQYF. The V call is TRBV25-1, the J call TRBJ2-4, with a tentative D call TRBD1 (6 bases). The CDR3 consists of 14 residues. Per the germline V gene, CDR1 is MGHDK and CDR2 is SYGVNS. Deletions cut 6 bases from V and 9 bases from J, with 18 bases between.

The chain combines TRBV12-3 or TRBV12-4 with TRBJ1-1; D unresolved. Trimming removed 6 bases from V and 1 base from J, with 12 bases in between. There are 14 residues in the CDR3. Written as DNA, the CDR3 is TGTGCCAGCAGGCTTCCGACACCGAACACTGAAGCTTTCTTT. It translates to CASRLPTPNTEAFF.

The chain's CDR3 is CASSPKLGGEGNEQFF. Here the CDR3 DNA reads TGTGCCAGCAGCCCTAAGTTGGGCGGGGAAGGCAATGAGCAGTTCTTC. The chain has TRBV7-9 and TRBJ2-1; tentatively, D is TRBD2 (6 bases). From germline, CDR1 is SEHNR and CDR2 FQNEAQ (reference sequence). Trimming pared 5 bases from V and 6 bases from J, leaving 20 bases between. The CDR3 runs 16 residues.

At least ten counts were recorded for this clonotype. The gene calls are TRBV6-6 and TRBJ1-6; D is undetermined. CDR3 length equals 12 residues. Trimming took 7 bases from V and 4 from J, leaving 5 bases between them. Germline CDR1 MNHNY, CDR2 SVGAGI (reference sequence). The CDR3, as DNA: TGTGCCAGCACAGGTTATAATTCACCCCTCCACTTT. Residues: CASTGYNSPLHF.

Only a few counts were recorded for this clonotype. The V call is TRBV28, the J call TRBJ1-2; weak D call: TRBD1 (5 bases). Trimming cost V 3 bases and J 0 bases, with 17 bases left between them. Germline assignment: CDR1 MDHEN and CDR2 SYDVKM. CDR3 size: 17 residues. The CDR3 protein is CASSFPPGLRANYGYTF. CDR3 sequence (DNA): TGTGCCAGCAGTTTTCCACCGGGACTGAGAGCTAACTATGGCTACACCTTC.

This clonotype was counted many times. The V call is TRBV5-1, the J call TRBJ2-7; D not certain. In germline, CDR1 is SGHRS, CDR2 YFSETQ. The CDR3 consists of 13 residues. V was shortened by 6 bases and J by 3 bases, with 13 bases between the two germline ends. In DNA form, the CDR3 reads TGCGCCAGCAAAGGCATCTCGGACTACGAGCAGTACTTC. It codes for CASKGISDYEQYF.